Shown below are 6 T cell receptor beta chains from a single sample sequenced in a study of T cell changes during pregnancy in multiple sclerosis. Measured with immunoSEQ multiplex PCR; TCRdb has only the in-frame clones, and not every one. The data show 66,000 or so clones, over 75% seen once. The starting material was CD8+ T cells from peripheral blood mononuclear cells, obtained before pregnancy. The source is a female donor with multiple sclerosis, enrolled in a pregnancy study.

This clone was recorded once. The chain employs TRBV27 and TRBJ2-1; D gene ambiguous. Germline V gene data show CDR1 as MNHEY and CDR2 as SMNVEV (reference sequence). The CDR3 is made up of 17 amino acids. Between the trimmed V and J ends, which lost 2 bases and 0 bases, there was a span of 14 bases. This CDR3 is CASSLMLSRSSYNEQFF. CDR3 coding DNA: TGTGCCAGCAGTTTAATGTTATCCAGAAGCTCCTACAATGAGCAGTTCTTC.

This clone was seen repeatedly, ten times or more. The chain is built from TRBV2 and TRBJ2-7, with TRBD2 matching over 8 bases. Per germline, CDR1 SNHLY and CDR2 FYNNEI. Losses at the gene ends were 6 bases for V and 6 bases for J; bases not matched to a gene: 7. The CDR3 contains 13 residues. The DNA for the CDR3 is TGTGCCAGCAGAGACGGACTAGCAGGCGAGCAGTACTTC. This gives the protein CASRDGLAGEQYF.

This chain links TRBV7-9 with TRBJ2-3; 7 bases are a match to TRBD1. The CDR3 runs to 19 residues. Germline V gene sequence: CDR1 SEHNR, CDR2 FQNEAQ (reference sequence). The trim removed 5 bases at V and 2 bases at J, leaving 19 bases unmatched. The CDR3 loop is CASSRGDSFVSAPTDTQYF. DNA of the CDR3: TGTGCCAGCAGCCGAGGGGACAGCTTTGTATCGGCACCCACAGATACGCAGTATTTT.

The chain has TRBV7-6 and TRBJ2-5; no definite D call. Trimming stripped 5 bases from V and 1 base from J, with 8 bases between. The CDR3 spans 13 residues. Germline CDR1 SGHVS, CDR2 FNYEAQ. CDR3 sequence reads: CASSHPLQETQYF. CDR3 nucleotide sequence: TGTGCCAGCAGCCACCCACTCCAAGAGACCCAGTACTTC.

V gene TRBV7-6 combines with J gene TRBJ2-2; 9 positions agree with TRBD1. Per germline, CDR1 SGHVS and CDR2 FNYEAQ. The CDR3 runs 15 residues. With 6 bases clipped from V and 3 bases from J, the junction kept 5 bases outside the gene matches. The CDR3 region has the DNA TGTGCCAGCAGGGCCGGGACAGGGCACACCGGGGAGCTGTTTTTT. Amino acid sequence: CASRAGTGHTGELFF.

The chain joins TRBV18 to TRBJ2-7; 8 positions agree with TRBD1. The CDR3 runs to 14 residues. Germline V gives CDR1 KGHSH, CDR2 LQKENI. The V gene end was trimmed by 4 bases and the J gene end by 3 bases; junction bases not matched to a gene: 5. CDR3 sequence reads: CASSQLDRDYEQYF. The CDR3 DNA reads as TGTGCCAGCTCACAGTTGGACAGGGACTACGAGCAGTACTTC.